This T cell receptor beta chain was recorded in a study of shared clonotypes between healthy human individuals. A CD45RA+ naive subset and a CD45RA-negative memory subset were split from CD4+ cells. Whole-study findings and limits: Blood was the only sampled material, and tissue repertoires likely differ.

The CDR3 sequence is 15 residues long. Germline CDR1 is SGHDT and CDR2 is YYEEEE. V was clipped by 0 bases and J by 4 bases, with 12 bases between them. Method: immunoSEQ multiplex PCR; TCRdb's copy keeps in-frame clones and lacks some. The repertoire holds over a million clones, with about 75% as singletons. On this clone itself: Its matching antigen is unknown.

This receptor was taken from a man younger than 30 in good health. Sequenced: memory CD4+ T cells sorted from blood. The subset denotes: CD45RA-negative fraction. This chain links TRBV5-6 with TRBJ2-3; D assignment may be TRBD1 or TRBD2 (5 bases each). The CDR3 coding sequence is TGTGCCAGCAGCTTGGGGAGCTTGGGGGCAGATACGCAGTATTTT. As protein: CASSLGSLGADTQYF.